This T cell receptor (beta chain) came from a study of control samples from healthy donors and cancer patients. Repertoires were generated with immunoSEQ multiplex PCR, while TCRdb's copy carries only in-frame clones and drops some. Here the sample spans 70,000 to 80,000 clones, approximately 84% being singletons. The CDR3 has 16 residues. Germline V lookup: CDR1 LGHDT, CDR2 YNNKEL (reference sequence). V gave up 1 base and J gave up 0 bases, with 11 bases separating them. The chain joins TRBV3-1 (or the pseudogene TRBV3-2) to TRBJ2-3; D not certain. Sample: blood. The sequence was collected from a woman between 45 and 60 years old in good health. CDR3 residues: CASSQGGLTSTDTQYF. In DNA form, the CDR3 reads TGTGCCAGCAGCCAAGGTGGGCTTACTAGCACAGATACGCAGTATTTT.